This T cell receptor beta chain appears in the sequencing data of a study of blood T cells in healthy people across ages. The study's findings and limits: In the absence of known donor CMV status, changes in expanded clonotypes were possibly confounded.

The table lists this clonotype with many counts. The antigen is undetermined. The donors, healthy Caucasians from Russia, were aged about 6 to 90. V was pared by 5 bases and J by 0 bases, with 11 bases between. The length of the CDR3 is 15 residues. Combining a sample-barcoded 5' primer with a J-beta primer mix, a second PCR ran for about 6 to 11 cycles. A template-switch adaptor with 12 random nucleotides tagged each cDNA molecule. Using its own MiXCR run on the 5' RACE reads, TCRdb lists one record per CDR3 protein. The sample gives 1.5 million to 2 million distinct CDR3 sequences, 28% of which show up once; roughly 8.2% is in the top ten.

What was sequenced was blood. The chain has TRBV12-3 or TRBV12-4 and TRBJ2-1; D might be TRBD2 (6 bases). The sequence was collected from a woman aged 25 to 39 in good health. The CDR3 here is CASSGDFSSYNEQFF. CDR3 in DNA: TGTGCCAGCAGTGGGGACTTCTCCTCCTACAATGAGCAGTTCTTC.